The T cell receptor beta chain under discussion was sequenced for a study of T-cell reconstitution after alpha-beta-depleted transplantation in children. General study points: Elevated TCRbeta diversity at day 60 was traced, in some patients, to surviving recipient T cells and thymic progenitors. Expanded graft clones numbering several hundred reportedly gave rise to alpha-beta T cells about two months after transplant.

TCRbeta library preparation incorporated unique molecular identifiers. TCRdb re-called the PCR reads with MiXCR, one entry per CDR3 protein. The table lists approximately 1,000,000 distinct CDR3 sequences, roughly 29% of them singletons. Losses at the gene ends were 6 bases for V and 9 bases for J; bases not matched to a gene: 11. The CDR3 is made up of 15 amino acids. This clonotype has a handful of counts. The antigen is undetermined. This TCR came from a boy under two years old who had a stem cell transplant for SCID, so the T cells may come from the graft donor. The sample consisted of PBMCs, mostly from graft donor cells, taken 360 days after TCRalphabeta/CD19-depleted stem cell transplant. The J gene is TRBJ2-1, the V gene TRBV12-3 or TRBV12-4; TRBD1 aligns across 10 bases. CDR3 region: CASSYGTGDFGEQFF. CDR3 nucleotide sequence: TGTGCCAGCAGCTACGGGACAGGGGACTTCGGTGAGCAGTTCTTC.